This T cell receptor (beta chain) is from a study of response to subunit inactivated influenza vaccine (dated by TCRdb to 2016 to 2019). Regarding the research as a whole: The study used deep quantitative T cell receptor repertoire profiling to track responses to a trivalent subunit inactivated influenza vaccine. The research as a whole found: According to the authors, only a limited number of new T cells may be recruited by each seasonal influenza vaccination.

Of note for this clonotype: The antigen it binds to is not known. It has no much larger one-base neighbor in the sample; base qualities were not kept.

At the junction V is shortened by 5 bases and J by 3 bases; bases outside the gene matches: 5. CDR1 SGHAT and CDR2 FQNNGV were looked up in the germline V gene. The CDR3 has 14 amino acids, counting the end cysteine and phenylalanine. The read is trimmed to its CDR3 DNA, 42 bases read in frame from base 1. The library relied on RT-PCR. The run used an Illumina HiSeq 2500. TCRdb reran the public reads through fastp at Q25 and MiXCR, keeping productive beta chains. For every CDR3 protein sequence, its rows merge into one entry that carries the most common genes and DNA. This sample gives hundreds of thousands of distinct CDR3 sequences in total; about 10% of them show up just once. The ten largest clones capture around 9.6% of the sample.

This receptor was identified in a man aged 50-60 years who received an inactivated influenza vaccine. Donor details come from another sample of the same person, matched by shared clones. This specimen was PBMCs from blood, taken on the day of vaccination. The sequence links TRBV11-2 to TRBJ2-7, and TRBD1 matches 9 of the central bases. The CDR3 has the sequence CASSIGTGNYEQYF. The nucleotide sequence reads TGTGCCAGCAGCATTGGGACAGGGAACTACGAGCAGTACTTC.